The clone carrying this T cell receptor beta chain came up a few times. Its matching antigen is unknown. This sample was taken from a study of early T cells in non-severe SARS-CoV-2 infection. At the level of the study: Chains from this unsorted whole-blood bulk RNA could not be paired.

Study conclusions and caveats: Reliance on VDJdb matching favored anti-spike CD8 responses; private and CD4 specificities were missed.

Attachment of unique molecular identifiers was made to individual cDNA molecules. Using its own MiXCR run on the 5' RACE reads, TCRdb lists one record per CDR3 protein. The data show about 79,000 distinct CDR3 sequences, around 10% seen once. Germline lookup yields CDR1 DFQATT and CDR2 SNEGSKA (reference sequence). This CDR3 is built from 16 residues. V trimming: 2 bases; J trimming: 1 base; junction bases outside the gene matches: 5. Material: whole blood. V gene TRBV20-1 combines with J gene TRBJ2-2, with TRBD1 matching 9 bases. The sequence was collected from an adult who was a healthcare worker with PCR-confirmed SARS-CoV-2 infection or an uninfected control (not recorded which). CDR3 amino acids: CSARRGTGWNTGELFF. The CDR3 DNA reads TGCAGTGCTAGACGAGGGACAGGGTGGAACACCGGGGAGCTGTTTTTT.